The 25 T cell receptor beta chains listed next were all sequenced from one sample in a study of beta chain features in type 1 diabetes. The investigators reverse transcribed all of the isolated RNA, so they sequenced expressed TCRB transcripts. Measured with immunoSEQ multiplex PCR; TCRdb has only the in-frame clones, and not every one. The profile shows 450,000 to 600,000 clones, about 32% of them singletons. Sequenced input: naive CD4+ T cells from blood. All receptors come from a man aged 18 to 29 in good health.

V is TRBV9 and J is TRBJ2-1, with 12 bases that match TRBD1. This CDR3 region has 19 residues. The germline gives CDR1 SGDLS, CDR2 YYNGEE. Unmatched junction bases numbered 10, after V lost 3 bases and J lost 0 bases. The CDR3 coding sequence is TGTGCCAGCAGCGCCCGGGACAGGGGGCATCGGAGCTCCTACAATGAGCAGTTCTTC. Translating it yields CASSARDRGHRSSYNEQFF.

The gene calls are TRBV29-1 and TRBJ2-5; possibly TRBD1 or TRBD2 for D (5 bases each). CDR1 is SQVTM and CDR2 is ANQGSEA in the germline V gene. The CDR3 consists of 13 residues. V was shortened by 4 bases and J by 5 bases, with 14 bases between the two germline ends. The CDR3 coding sequence is TGCAGCGTTGTCCCGGGGCCCCGGGAGACCCAGTACTTC. Translated: CSVVPGPRETQYF.

This sequence joins TRBV14 and TRBJ2-2; unclear D gene. V lost 1 base to trimming and J lost 2 bases, with 11 bases between them. Germline CDR1 is SGHDN and CDR2 is FVKESK. The length of the CDR3 is 16 residues. CDR3 sequence (DNA): TGTGCCAGCAGCCAAGTTCGTGCCGTAAACACCGGGGAGCTGTTTTTT. It encodes CASSQVRAVNTGELFF.

This sequence joins TRBV28 and TRBJ2-2; D may match TRBD1 or TRBD2 (5 bases each). V was cut by 7 bases and J by 6 bases, with 6 bases left in between. The CDR3 totals 11 residues. Germline-derived CDR1 and CDR2 are MDHEN and SYDVKM. This CDR3 is CASTGPGELFF. CDR3 sequence (DNA): TGTGCCAGCACGGGACCCGGGGAGCTGTTTTTT.

The table lists this clone with a few counts. The V and J genes are TRBV5-1 and TRBJ1-4; tentative D call: TRBD1 (6 bases). V lost 0 bases to trimming and J lost 5 bases, with 11 bases between them. Germline CDR1 reads SGHRS; CDR2 reads YFSETQ. The CDR3 loop spans 15 amino acids. The CDR3: CASSLAGTPNEKLFF. The CDR3 DNA reads as TGCGCCAGCAGCTTGGCTGGGACACCGAATGAAAAACTGTTTTTT.

The chain couples TRBV7-9 to TRBJ2-1, with a weak D call TRBD2 (5 bases). CDR1 SEHNR and CDR2 FQNEAQ come from the germline V gene (reference sequence). The V end lost 5 bases, the J end lost 4 bases, and 12 bases lay between the germline ends. CDR3 length: 14 residues. CDR3: CASSPRTYYNEQFF. In DNA form, the CDR3 reads TGTGCCAGCAGCCCCAGGACTTATTACAATGAGCAGTTCTTC.

This clone was observed a few times. The chain is built from TRBV9 and TRBJ2-1, with TRBD2 as a possible D gene (5 bases). V lost 4 bases and J 9 bases, leaving 23 bases between the germline ends. This CDR3 has 16 residues. In germline, CDR1 is SGDLS, CDR2 YYNGEE. This CDR3 reads CASSTRGGLWAGEQFF. CDR3 in DNA: TGTGCCAGCAGCACCAGAGGAGGTCTCTGGGCGGGTGAGCAGTTCTTC.

This clone has only a few counts. The chain couples TRBV13 to TRBJ2-6, with TRBD1 matching over 7 bases. The CDR3 consists of 16 residues. CDR1 and CDR2 (germline): PRHDT, FYEKMQ (reference sequence). Trimming removed 5 bases from V and 2 bases from J; junction bases left unmatched: 6. The CDR3 sequence: CASSGWTGPGANVLTF. CDR3 sequence (DNA): TGTGCCAGCAGCGGATGGACAGGACCTGGGGCCAACGTCCTGACTTTC.

V and J are TRBV27 and TRBJ2-7; no firm D call. The CDR3 runs 14 residues. Germline V gene lookup returns CDR1 MNHEY and CDR2 SMNVEV (reference sequence). Trimming took 5 bases from V and 0 from J, leaving 11 bases between them. CDR3 in DNA: TGTGCCAGCAGTCCAACGATTATCTCCTACGAGCAGTACTTC. It specifies CASSPTIISYEQYF.

This clone was detected a few times. The CDR3 DNA reads as TGTGCCAGCAGCGTAAGGTCCCTCAGCGGGGGTCATGAGCAGTTCTTC. Translated: CASSVRSLSGGHEQFF. The V gene is TRBV9, the J gene TRBJ2-1; TRBD2 aligns across 8 bases. V lost 1 base, J lost 8 bases, and 11 bases stayed unmatched. Per the germline V gene, CDR1 is SGDLS and CDR2 is YYNGEE. The CDR3 loop spans 16 amino acids.

This clone has more than one count but fewer than ten. The chain's CDR3 is CASSPGQGSSYEQYF. CDR3 DNA: TGTGCCAGCAGCCCCGGACAGGGCAGCTCCTACGAGCAGTACTTC. The J gene is TRBJ2-7, the V gene TRBV6-5, with 8 bases that match TRBD1. V was clipped by 6 bases and J by 0 bases; unmatched bases: 7. Germline loops: CDR1 MNHEY, CDR2 SVGAGI. The CDR3 consists of 15 residues.

V usage is TRBV28 and J usage is TRBJ2-5, with TRBD1 identical over 9 bases. V gave up 7 bases and J gave up 7 bases; unmatched junction bases: 10. This CDR3 has 14 residues. Germline V gene sequence: CDR1 MDHEN, CDR2 SYDVKM. CDR3 sequence reads: CASTIGDRAGTQYF. In DNA form, the CDR3 reads TGTGCCAGCACAATAGGGGACAGGGCCGGGACCCAGTACTTC. Together with reference TRBV28 and TRBJ2-5, the CDR3 gives the full variable domain: DVKVTQSSRYLVKRTGEKVFLECVQDMDHENMFWYRQDPGLGLRLIYFSYDVKMKEKGDIPEGYSVSREKKERFSLILESASTNQTSMYLCASTIGDRAGTQYFGPGTRLLVL.

There are a few counts of this clone. The J gene is TRBJ2-5, the V gene TRBV29-1; TRBD2 aligns across 9 bases. The CDR3 totals 12 residues. With V trimmed by 7 bases and J by 4 bases, 4 bases remained unmatched. Germline CDR1 and CDR2: SQVTM and ANQGSEA. In DNA form, the CDR3 reads TGCAGCGAGCGGACTAGCGCAGAGACCCAGTACTTC. Translated, it gives CSERTSAETQYF. Full variable domain (remainder filled in from reference TRBV29-1 and TRBJ2-5): SAVISQKPSRDICQRGTSLTIQCQVDSQVTMMFWYRQQPGQSLTLIATANQGSEATYESGFVIDKFPISRPNLTFSTLTVSNMSPEDSSIYLCSERTSAETQYFGPGTRLLVL.

V and J are TRBV5-4 and TRBJ2-1; 8 positions agree with TRBD1. V lost 4 bases to trimming and J lost 8 bases; unmatched junction nucleotides: 8. Per the germline V gene, CDR1 is SGHNT and CDR2 is YYREEE (reference sequence). The CDR3 totals 14 residues. The CDR3 reads CASSTRQGSDEQFF. The CDR3 bases are TGTGCCAGCAGCACCAGACAGGGGAGCGATGAGCAGTTCTTC.

The rearrangement joins TRBV7-3 to TRBJ2-2; D not resolved. Germline V gene lookup returns CDR1 SGHTA and CDR2 FQGTGA. The V and J ends lost 3 bases and 1 base respectively, with 3 bases between them. CDR3 length: 13 residues. CDR3: CASSFLNTGELFF. The CDR3 DNA is TGTGCCAGCAGCTTCCTGAACACCGGGGAGCTGTTTTTT.

CDR3 protein: CASSSGGSQETQYF. CDR3 bases: TGTGCCAGCAGTTCAGGGGGCAGCCAAGAGACCCAGTACTTC. The chain couples TRBV7-2 to TRBJ2-5; 8 bases agree with TRBD1. V dropped 6 bases and J dropped 1; count of bases not matched to a gene: 4. This CDR3 spans 14 amino acids. CDR1 SGHTA and CDR2 FQGNSA come from the germline V gene.

This chain joins TRBV11-1 and TRBJ2-3; D possibly corresponds to TRBD1 (6 bases). CDR3 size: 15 residues. Trimming cost V 5 bases and J 3 bases, with 15 bases left between them. Germline loops: CDR1 SGHAT, CDR2 FQDESV (reference sequence). CDR3 residues: CASSEDRRWTDTQYF. DNA for the CDR3: TGTGCCAGCAGCGAAGACAGGCGGTGGACAGATACGCAGTATTTT.

This clone appeared a few times. The same CDR3 also results from other DNA sequences found in this sample. This sequence joins TRBV7-2 and TRBJ2-3; D not resolved. The CDR3 spans 13 residues. V was cut by 0 bases and J by 6 bases, with 7 bases left in between. CDR1 and CDR2 (germline): SGHTA, FQGNSA. CDR3 residues: CASSLAGADTQYF. DNA for the CDR3: TGTGCCAGCAGCTTAGCGGGCGCCGATACGCAGTATTTT.

This clone has only a few counts. The chain couples TRBV12-5 to TRBJ2-7; D uncertain. Trimming shortened V by 6 bases and J by 3 bases, and 12 bases separated the two germline ends. The CDR3 has 13 residues. Germline loops: CDR1 LGHNT, CDR2 FRNRAP. The chain's CDR3 is CASGLSDGYEQYF. In DNA form, the CDR3 reads TGTGCTAGTGGGTTATCGGACGGCTACGAGCAGTACTTC.

The rearrangement links TRBV9 to TRBJ2-3, with unresolved D. Trimming pared 0 bases from V and 0 bases from J, leaving 17 bases between. The CDR3 extends over 18 amino acids. Germline V lookup: CDR1 SGDLS, CDR2 YYNGEE. The CDR3 spells CASSVDIGSTRSTDTQYF. CDR3 coding DNA: TGTGCCAGCAGCGTAGATATTGGGTCAACTCGGAGCACAGATACGCAGTATTTT. The full variable domain, rest sourced from reference TRBV9 and TRBJ2-3, is DSGVTQTPKHLITATGQRVTLRCSPRSGDLSVYWYQQSLDQGLQFLIQYYNGEERAKGNILERFSAQQFPDLHSELNLSSLELGDSALYFCASSVDIGSTRSTDTQYFGPGTRLTVL.

The V call is TRBV28, the J call TRBJ2-2; D possibly corresponds to TRBD1 (5 bases). CDR1 MDHEN and CDR2 SYDVKM come from the germline V gene. CDR3 size: 15 residues. V was pared by 3 bases and J by 7 bases, with 15 bases between. CDR3 in DNA: TGTGCCAGCAGTTTGGCAGGGCAGGATCACGGGGAGCTGTTTTTT. It yields the protein CASSLAGQDHGELFF.

This chain connects TRBV30 to TRBJ1-5, with unresolved D. The CDR3 is 13 residues long. CDR1 GTSNPN and CDR2 SVGIG come from the germline V gene (reference sequence). Trimming shortened V by 4 bases and J by 6 bases, and 13 bases separated the two germline ends. The CDR3 coding sequence is TGTGCCTGGAATCCGGTCTTAGGTCAGCCCCAGCATTTT. Its translation is CAWNPVLGQPQHF.

The chain links TRBV30 to TRBJ1-5; D is uncertain. The CDR3 runs to 14 residues. Germline V gives CDR1 GTSNPN, CDR2 SVGIG (reference sequence). Trimming pared 1 base from V and 4 bases from J, leaving 11 bases between. In DNA form, the CDR3 reads TGTGCCTGGAGTGCGACGGGCCGGAATCAGCCCCAGCATTTT. Protein sequence: CAWSATGRNQPQHF.

The V call is TRBV25-1, the J call TRBJ2-6; perhaps TRBD1 as D (6 bases). Trimming took off 2 bases at V and 3 bases at J, with 14 bases between the two ends. The length of the CDR3 is 17 residues. The V gene's germline CDR1 is MGHDK and CDR2 SYGVNS. The CDR3 region has the DNA TGTGCCAGCAGTGAAAGAGGGGGTCCAGGTGGGGCCAACGTCCTGACTTTC. Translating gives CASSERGGPGGANVLTF.

The genes are TRBV4-1 and TRBJ1-5; D unresolved. The CDR3 has 16 amino acids. V lost 4 bases and J lost 3, with 16 bases in between. Germline assignment: CDR1 MGHRA and CDR2 YSYEKL. CDR3 bases: TGCGCCAGCAGCCGCTCACATAACAGTGACAATCAGCCCCAGCATTTT. Residues: CASSRSHNSDNQPQHF.